The 5 T cell receptor beta chains in this list originate from one sample, sequenced in a study of T cell repertoires in cytomegalovirus infection. Their antigen targets remain unknown. In TCRdb, the reads were re-called with MiXCR into one record per CDR3 protein. The sample shows roughly 150,000 distinct CDR3 sequences, approximately 30% of them seen only once. The sequencing used CD8+ T cells from cultured PBMCs, collected from culture after CMV antigen stimulation. The origin of the receptors is a human donor in good health (CMV status not recorded). Some clones in this sample may be carry-over from other donors' samples.

This clonotype was seen a handful of times. The genes are TRBV27 and TRBJ2-1, with D possibly TRBD1 on 5 matching bases. The germline V gene encodes CDR1 MNHEY and CDR2 SMNVEV (reference sequence). The CDR3 sequence is 15 residues long. Trimming took off 8 bases at V and 5 bases at J, with 19 bases between the two ends. For the CDR3, the DNA is TGTGCCAGCGCCTTTGGGCAGGGTATCGACAATGAGCAGTTCTTC. Translating it yields CASAFGQGIDNEQFF.

This clonotype was counted only a few times. This chain uses TRBV11-2 with TRBJ2-1; a possible D gene is TRBD2 (5 bases). The germline CDR1 and CDR2 sequences are SGHAT and FQNNGV. This CDR3 has 17 amino acids. Trimming shortened V by 3 bases and J by 7 bases, and 22 bases separated the two germline ends. CDR3: CASSLVLGGRWLNEQFF. In DNA, the CDR3 is TGTGCCAGCAGCTTGGTCCTGGGCGGGCGTTGGTTAAATGAGCAGTTCTTC. The complete variable domain, with remaining parts taken from reference TRBV11-2 and TRBJ2-1, reads EAGVAQSPRYKIIEKRQSVAFWCNPISGHATLYWYQQILGQGPKLLIQFQNNGVVDDSQLPKDRFSAERLKGVDSTLKIQPAKLEDSAVYLCASSLVLGGRWLNEQFFGPGTRLTVL.

The chain joins TRBV27 to TRBJ2-1; the match to TRBD2 covers 8 bases. With V trimmed by 7 bases and J by 4 bases, 9 bases remained unmatched. The CDR3 is 15 amino acids. Germline V gives CDR1 MNHEY, CDR2 SMNVEV (reference sequence). In DNA, the CDR3 is TGTGCCAGCAACACCCGGACTAGCAGGTACAATGAGCAGTTCTTC. It is translated as CASNTRTSRYNEQFF.

The J gene is TRBJ1-1, the V gene TRBV7-8; 7 bases align to TRBD1. The germline CDR1 and CDR2 sequences are SGHVS and FQNEAQ. V shed 1 base, J shed 7 bases, and the junction held 3 bases outside the gene matches. CDR3 length: 13 amino acids. The CDR3 DNA sequence: TGTGCCAGCAGCTTAGAATGGACAGGTGAAGCTTTCTTT. Translating gives CASSLEWTGEAFF. Full variable domain (missing parts from reference TRBV7-8 and TRBJ1-1): GAGVSQSPRYKVAKRGQDVALRCDPISGHVSLFWYQQALGQGPEFLTYFQNEAQLDKSGLPSDRFFAERPEGSVSTLKIQRTQQEDSAVYLCASSLEWTGEAFFGQGTRLTVV.

Comments on this clonotype: The junction shows a germline mismatch at one end, possibly a read error. The chain employs TRBV5-3 and TRBJ1-3; D is unresolved. TRBV5-3 is given ORF status, its function remaining uncertain. The CDR3 covers 15 residues. In DNA, the CDR3 is TGTGCCAGCAGCTTTCAAGGTTCCCTTGGAAACACCATATATTTT. It specifies CASSFQGSLGNTIYF.